This T cell receptor (beta chain) was retrieved from a study of cytomegalovirus exposure and HLA in healthy donors. Points from the study as a whole: Rates of TCR association differed by HLA locus in a later analysis, with DRB1 highest and HLA-C lowest. Among the most significant clusters, several appeared linked to common viral pathogens in a later analysis.

V lost 3 bases and J lost 1, with 2 bases in between. The CDR3 spans 11 residues. The germline V gene encodes CDR1 SGHDT and CDR2 YYEEEE. Primers included in the PCR were 60 Vbeta and 13 Jbeta primers. Authors' methods: A follow-up analysis tallied around 80 million unique TCR beta chains, 9 million to 11 million shared. Clones were sequenced by immunoSEQ multiplex PCR, and TCRdb holds only the in-frame ones, with some missing. D and trimming come from the DNA, and the V and J calls and clone size come from that table. This repertoire shows approximately 140,000 clones, roughly three quarters found once; its top ten account for 4.9%. This clone has a handful of counts. No antigen is known for it.

V gene TRBV5-6 combines with J gene TRBJ2-7; no definite D call. What was sequenced was PBMCs. The TCR sequence derives from a woman aged 50 to 60 in good health and CMV-seronegative. This chain's CDR3 is CASSSSYEQYF. The CDR3 DNA sequence: TGTGCCAGCAGCTCATCCTACGAGCAGTACTTC.